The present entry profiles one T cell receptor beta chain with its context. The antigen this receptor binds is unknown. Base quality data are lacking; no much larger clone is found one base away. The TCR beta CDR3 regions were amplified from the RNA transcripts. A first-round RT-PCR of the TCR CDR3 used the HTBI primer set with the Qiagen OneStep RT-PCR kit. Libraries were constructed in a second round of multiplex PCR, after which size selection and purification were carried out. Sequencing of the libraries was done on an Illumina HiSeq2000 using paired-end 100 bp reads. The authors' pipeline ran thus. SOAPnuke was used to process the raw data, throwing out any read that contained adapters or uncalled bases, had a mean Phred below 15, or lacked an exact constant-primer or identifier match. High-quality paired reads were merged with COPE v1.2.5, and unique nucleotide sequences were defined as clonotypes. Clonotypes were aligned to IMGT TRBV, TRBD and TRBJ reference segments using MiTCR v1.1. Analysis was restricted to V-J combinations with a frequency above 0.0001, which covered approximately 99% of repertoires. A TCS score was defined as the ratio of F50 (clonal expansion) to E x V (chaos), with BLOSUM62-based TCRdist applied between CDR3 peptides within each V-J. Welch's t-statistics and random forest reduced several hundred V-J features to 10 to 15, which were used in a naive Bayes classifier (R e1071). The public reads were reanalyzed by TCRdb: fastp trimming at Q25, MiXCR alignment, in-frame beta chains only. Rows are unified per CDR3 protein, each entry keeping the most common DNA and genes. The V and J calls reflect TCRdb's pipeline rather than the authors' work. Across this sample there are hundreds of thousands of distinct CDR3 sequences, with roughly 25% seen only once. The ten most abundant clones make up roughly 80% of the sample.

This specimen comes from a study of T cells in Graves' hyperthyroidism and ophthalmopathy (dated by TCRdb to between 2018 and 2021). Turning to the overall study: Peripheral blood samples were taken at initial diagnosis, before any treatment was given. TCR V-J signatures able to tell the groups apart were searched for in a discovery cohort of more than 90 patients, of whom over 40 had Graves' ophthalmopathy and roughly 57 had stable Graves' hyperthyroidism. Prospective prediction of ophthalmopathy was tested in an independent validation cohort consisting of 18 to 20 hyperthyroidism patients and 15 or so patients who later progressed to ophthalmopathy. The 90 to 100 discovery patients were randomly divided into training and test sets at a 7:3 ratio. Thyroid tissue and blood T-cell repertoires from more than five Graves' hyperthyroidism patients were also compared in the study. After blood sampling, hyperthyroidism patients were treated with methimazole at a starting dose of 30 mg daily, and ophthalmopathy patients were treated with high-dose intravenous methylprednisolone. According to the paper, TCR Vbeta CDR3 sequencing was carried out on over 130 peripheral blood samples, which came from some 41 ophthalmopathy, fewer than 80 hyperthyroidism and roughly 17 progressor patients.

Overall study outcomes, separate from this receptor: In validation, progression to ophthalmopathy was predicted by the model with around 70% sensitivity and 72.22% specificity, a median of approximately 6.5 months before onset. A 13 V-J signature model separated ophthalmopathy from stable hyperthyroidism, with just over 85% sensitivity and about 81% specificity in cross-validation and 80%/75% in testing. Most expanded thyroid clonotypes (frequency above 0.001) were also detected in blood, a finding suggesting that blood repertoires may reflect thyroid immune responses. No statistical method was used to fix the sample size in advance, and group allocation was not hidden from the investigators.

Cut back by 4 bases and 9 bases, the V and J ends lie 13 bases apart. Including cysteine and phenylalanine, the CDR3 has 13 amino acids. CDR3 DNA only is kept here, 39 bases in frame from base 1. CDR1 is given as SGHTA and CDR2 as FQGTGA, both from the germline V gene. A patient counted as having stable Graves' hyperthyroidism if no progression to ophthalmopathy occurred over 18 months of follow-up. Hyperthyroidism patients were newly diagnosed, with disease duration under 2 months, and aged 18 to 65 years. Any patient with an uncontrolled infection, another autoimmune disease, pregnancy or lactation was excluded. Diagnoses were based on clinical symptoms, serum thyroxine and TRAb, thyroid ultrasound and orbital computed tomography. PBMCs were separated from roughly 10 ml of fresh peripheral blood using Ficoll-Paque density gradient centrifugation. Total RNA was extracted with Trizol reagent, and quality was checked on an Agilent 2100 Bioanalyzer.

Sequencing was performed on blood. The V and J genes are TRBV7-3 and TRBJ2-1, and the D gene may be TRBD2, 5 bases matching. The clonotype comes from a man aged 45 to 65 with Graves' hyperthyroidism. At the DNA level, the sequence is TGTGCCAGCAGCTCTCAGGAGGATGGTGAGCAGTTCTTC. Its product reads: CASSSQEDGEQFF. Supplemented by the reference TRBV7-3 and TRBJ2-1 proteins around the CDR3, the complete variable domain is GAGVSQTPSNKVTEKGKYVELRCDPISGHTALYWYRQSLGQGPEFLIYFQGTGAADDSGLPNDRFFAVRPEGSVSTLKIQRTERGDSAVYLCASSSQEDGEQFFGPGTRLTVL.